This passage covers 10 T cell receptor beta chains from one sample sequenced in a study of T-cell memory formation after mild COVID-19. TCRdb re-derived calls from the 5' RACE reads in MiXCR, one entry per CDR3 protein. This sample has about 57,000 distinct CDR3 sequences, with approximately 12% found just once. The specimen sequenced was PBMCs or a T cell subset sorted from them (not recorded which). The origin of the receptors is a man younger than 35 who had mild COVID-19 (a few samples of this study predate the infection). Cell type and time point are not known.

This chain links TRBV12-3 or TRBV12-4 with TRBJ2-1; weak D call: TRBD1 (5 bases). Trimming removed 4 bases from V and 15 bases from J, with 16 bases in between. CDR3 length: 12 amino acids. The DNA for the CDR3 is TGTGCCAGCAGTTCAGGACCCAGGGCACCGTTCTTC. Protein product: CASSSGPRAPFF.

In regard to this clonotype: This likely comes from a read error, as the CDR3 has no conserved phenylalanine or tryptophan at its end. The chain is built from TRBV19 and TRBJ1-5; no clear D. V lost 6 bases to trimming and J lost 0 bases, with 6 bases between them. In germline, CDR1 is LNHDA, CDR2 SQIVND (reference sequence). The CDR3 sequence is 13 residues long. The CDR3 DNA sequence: TGTGCCAGTAGCGTCTTTAGCAATCAGCCCCAGCATATT. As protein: CASSVFSNQPQHI.

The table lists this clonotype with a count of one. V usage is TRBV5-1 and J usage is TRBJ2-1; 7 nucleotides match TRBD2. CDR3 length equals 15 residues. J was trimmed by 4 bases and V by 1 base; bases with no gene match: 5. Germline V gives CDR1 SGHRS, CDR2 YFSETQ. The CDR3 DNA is TGCGCCAGCAGCTTGTCTCTAGCGGAGTACAATGAGCAGTTCTTC. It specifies CASSLSLAEYNEQFF.

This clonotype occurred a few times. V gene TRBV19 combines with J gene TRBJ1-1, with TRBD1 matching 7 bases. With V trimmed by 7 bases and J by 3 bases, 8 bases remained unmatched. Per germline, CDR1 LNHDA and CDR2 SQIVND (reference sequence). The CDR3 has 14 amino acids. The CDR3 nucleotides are TGTGCCAGTATACCGACAGGGCGGGACACTGAAGCTTTCTTT. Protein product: CASIPTGRDTEAFF.

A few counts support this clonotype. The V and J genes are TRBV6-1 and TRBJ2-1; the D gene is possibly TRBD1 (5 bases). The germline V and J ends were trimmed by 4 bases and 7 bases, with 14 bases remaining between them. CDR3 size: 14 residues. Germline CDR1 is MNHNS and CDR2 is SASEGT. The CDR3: CASSVQGIPNEQFF. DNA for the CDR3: TGTGCCAGCAGTGTCCAGGGAATTCCAAATGAGCAGTTCTTC.

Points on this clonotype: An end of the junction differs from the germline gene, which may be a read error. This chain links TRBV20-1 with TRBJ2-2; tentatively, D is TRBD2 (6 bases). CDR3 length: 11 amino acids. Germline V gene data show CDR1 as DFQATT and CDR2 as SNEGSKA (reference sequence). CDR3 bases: TGCAGTCCGCAGGGTGGAGGGGAGATGTTTTTT. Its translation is CSPQGGGEMFF.

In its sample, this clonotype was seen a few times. The CDR3 loop reads CASRSAGPTDTQYF. The DNA for the CDR3 is TGTGCCAGCAGATCAGCGGGGCCCACAGATACGCAGTATTTT. The chain uses TRBV5-6 and TRBJ2-3; 7 nucleotides agree with TRBD2. This CDR3 has 14 residues. Germline assignment: CDR1 SGHDT and CDR2 YYEEEE. The J segment lost 2 bases and the V segment lost 5 bases, leaving 5 bases of the junction unmatched.

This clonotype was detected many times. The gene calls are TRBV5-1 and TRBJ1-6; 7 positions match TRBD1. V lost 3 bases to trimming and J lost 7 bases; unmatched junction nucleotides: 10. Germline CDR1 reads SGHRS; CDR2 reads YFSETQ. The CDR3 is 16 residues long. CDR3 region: CASSSQGDIRNSPLHF. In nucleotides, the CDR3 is TGCGCCAGCAGCTCGCAGGGGGACATAAGAAATTCACCCCTCCACTTT.

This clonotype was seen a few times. This CDR3 reads CASSNEGGTGTQYF. CDR3 nucleotide sequence: TGCGCCAGCAGCAATGAGGGGGGTACTGGGACCCAGTACTTC. V gene TRBV5-1 combines with J gene TRBJ2-5, with D perhaps being TRBD1 or TRBD2 (6 bases each). The CDR3 is made up of 14 amino acids. V shed 4 bases and J shed 7 bases, with 17 bases lying between them. Germline CDR1 SGHRS, CDR2 YFSETQ.

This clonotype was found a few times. The CDR3 spells CASSPTGDGYTF. Here the CDR3 DNA reads TGTGCCAGCAGCCCGACAGGGGATGGCTACACCTTC. The chain is built from TRBV2 and TRBJ1-2, with 8 bases identical to TRBD1. This CDR3 comprises 12 residues. Germline loops: CDR1 SNHLY, CDR2 FYNNEI. V lost 6 bases, J lost 6 bases, and 3 bases stayed unmatched.